This entry concerns a single T cell receptor beta chain. Its antigen is still unknown. No base quality information exists; no much larger clone differs at one position. This sample was sequenced with an Illumina HiSeq 1500. TCRdb reran the public reads through fastp at Q25 and MiXCR, keeping productive beta chains. Each record represents a unique CDR3 protein, reported with the most common genes and DNA among its rows. The sample table records under 300,000 distinct CDR3 sequences; over 15% of these occur just once. The biggest ten clones account for about half of the sample. The data derive from a study of T cell repertoires in cytomegalovirus infection (dated 2019 in TCRdb). Describing the broader study: The HLA type of each donor mattered for the analysis, because public TCR beta signatures pointed to carriage of CMV infection along with the matching HLA type.

What the study reported, not specific to this receptor: The ex vivo response was dominated by HLA-C-restricted CMV-specific TCR beta clonotypes, which also provided the single most frequent clonotype in two of eight donors. Cumulative frequency of public TCR beta family members discriminated carriers of CMV infection plus the relevant HLA type in this cohort and an independent approximately 350-donor cohort.

CDR1 and CDR2 are drawn from the germline V gene: ENHRY, SYGVKD. The CDR3, from cysteine to phenylalanine, totals 14 residues. The retained sequence is limited to the CDR3, 42 bases, with the frame set at the first base. For this chain, trimming is 8 bases at the V end and 3 bases at the J end, and the number of junction bases without a gene match is 7. The rearranged chain carries TRBV10-3 and TRBJ2-3; TRBD2 agrees with 8 junctional bases. The receptor was isolated from a human donor in good health (CMV status not recorded). Some clones in this sample may be carry-over from other donors' samples. Sequencing was done on a sample of CD8+ T cells from PBMCs. The CDR3 protein sequence reads: CAIGRGAATDTQYF. The DNA is as follows: TGTGCCATCGGGCGGGGGGCCGCAACAGATACGCAGTATTTT.